Below, one T cell receptor beta chain is given with its context. Its antigen is not identified. The sample is drawn from a study of shared clonotypes between healthy human individuals. Overall study context: CD8 memory received one plate per donor, CD8 naive two, CD4 memory three and CD4 naive three.

The DNA input per sorted-subset replicate PCR was 200 ng, corresponding to 28,000 or so T cell genomes. Clones were sequenced by immunoSEQ multiplex PCR, and TCRdb holds only the in-frame ones, with some missing. The sample lists more than 2,000,000 clones, roughly 92% occurring once. Division of CD4+ cells produced a CD45RA+ naive subset and a CD45RA-negative memory subset. V trimming: 6 bases; J trimming: 2 bases; junction bases outside the gene matches: 7. The CDR3 has 15 residues. Germline CDR1 MNHNS, CDR2 SASEGT. The study, taken as a whole, reports: Owing to a small donor count, the genetic and exposure-history diversity represented was limited.

The chain links TRBV6-1 to TRBJ2-7; TRBD2 matches 10 bases. The material sequenced was naive CD4+ T cells sorted from blood. Sample subset: CD45RA+ positively selected. This receptor was taken from a young man in good health. The CDR3 coding sequence is TGTGCCAGCAGGGTTAGCGGGAGGATCCCCTACGAGCAGTACTTC. Its translation: CASRVSGRIPYEQYF.